This T cell receptor beta chain was captured by sequencing in a study of graft-versus-host responses after intestinal transplantation. Study as a whole: Transplant types were multivisceral, liver-intestinal, or isolated intestinal. Study-level findings and limits: Within allografts, high graft-versus-host to host-versus-graft clonal ratios were seen among patients with graft-donor T cell macrochimerism. Some GvH clones appeared in ileal mucosa or blood before recipient bone marrow. Declining HvG levels early post-transplant were linked to peak circulating GvH clone levels.

Measured with immunoSEQ multiplex PCR; TCRdb has only the in-frame clones, and not every one. The table lists tens of thousands of clones, approximately 94% of them singletons, with about 2% in the top ten. Comment on this clone: Its antigen is unidentified.

The CDR3 extends over 16 amino acids. CDR1 is SGDLS, CDR2 YYNGEE, per germline. With 0 bases removed from V and 3 bases from J, the gap between germline ends came to 15 bases. This specimen was unstimulated CD8+ T cells sorted from spleen or lymph node cells, taken before intestinal transplant. The sequence was obtained from a human donor who received an intestinal transplant. This sequence joins TRBV9 and TRBJ1-2; D might be TRBD1 (5 bases). The CDR3 spells CASSVGGAGEDYGYTF. CDR3 coding DNA: TGTGCCAGCAGCGTAGGCGGGGCCGGAGAGGACTATGGCTACACCTTC.